A single sample is the source of the 28 T cell receptor beta chains below, sequenced in a study of preoperative IRX-2 immunotherapy in early breast cancer. Some clones are missing from TCRdb's copy, which holds only in-frame ones; the method was immunoSEQ multiplex PCR. The data hold tens of thousands of clones, with 90% to 95% observed a single time. Treatment described: preoperative locoregional IRX-2 cytokine immunotherapy. Sequences were derived from tumor tissue, sampled after IRX-2 immunotherapy. All receptors come from a human donor with breast cancer.

This chain uses TRBV7-9 with TRBJ2-1; either TRBD1 or TRBD2 may fit D (5 bases each). From germline, CDR1 is SEHNR and CDR2 FQNEAQ (reference sequence). V lost 5 bases and J lost 7, with 18 bases in between. This CDR3 has 15 amino acids. The CDR3 is CASSRPGLGLNEQFF. DNA of the CDR3: TGTGCCAGCAGCCGCCCGGGATTGGGGCTGAATGAGCAGTTCTTC.

The chain carries TRBV29-1 and TRBJ1-3; D not resolved. Trimming took 0 bases from V and 0 from J, leaving 3 bases between them. The CDR3 is 13 residues long. Germline CDR1 and CDR2: SQVTM and ANQGSEA. CDR3 DNA: TGCAGCGTTGAAGACTACTCTGGAAACACCATATATTTT. This sequence encodes CSVEDYSGNTIYF.

The V gene is TRBV9, the J gene TRBJ1-1, with D unclear. Between the trimmed V and J ends, which lost 1 base and 0 bases, there was a span of 7 bases. Germline V gives CDR1 SGDLS, CDR2 YYNGEE. CDR3 size: 14 residues. The CDR3 protein is CASSVSALNTEAFF. The DNA for the CDR3 is TGTGCCAGCAGCGTATCAGCCTTGAACACTGAAGCTTTCTTT.

The rearrangement joins TRBV18 to TRBJ1-2, with D possibly being TRBD1 (5 bases). Germline CDR1 and CDR2: KGHSH and LQKENI. Trimming removed 3 bases at V and 8 bases at J, with 13 bases between. The CDR3 has 13 amino acids. The CDR3, as DNA: TGTGCCAGCTCACCTGGCAGGGAAGGGGGCTACACCTTC. Translated: CASSPGREGGYTF.

V and J are TRBV7-9 and TRBJ1-1, with D hard to call. CDR1 SEHNR and CDR2 FQNEAQ come from the germline V gene (reference sequence). CDR3 length: 14 residues. Trimming removed 1 base at V and 5 bases at J, with 11 bases between. The CDR3 loop is CASSLVSVLTEAFF. The CDR3 bases are TGTGCCAGCAGCTTAGTCAGCGTACTTACTGAAGCTTTCTTT.

V gene TRBV9 combines with J gene TRBJ2-3; D is perhaps TRBD1 or TRBD2 (5 bases each). This CDR3 spans 16 amino acids. Germline CDR1 SGDLS, CDR2 YYNGEE. With 0 bases removed from V and 2 bases from J, the gap between germline ends came to 13 bases. This CDR3 is CASSVALQDSTDTQYF. CDR3 DNA sequence: TGTGCCAGCAGCGTAGCTCTACAGGACTCCACAGATACGCAGTATTTT.

The chain carries TRBV5-1 and TRBJ1-1, with TRBD1 matching 11 bases. Germline V gene data show CDR1 as SGHRS and CDR2 as YFSETQ. The CDR3 is 14 amino acids. J was trimmed by 6 bases and V by 4 bases; bases with no gene match: 5. CDR3: CASSLGQGVAEAFF. The CDR3 DNA is TGCGCCAGCAGCCTGGGACAGGGGGTGGCTGAAGCTTTCTTT.

This clone was seen only a few times. At one boundary the junction diverges from the germline segment, which might be a read error. V and J are TRBV7-7 and TRBJ2-2; D perhaps matches TRBD1 (5 bases). Germline lookup yields CDR1 SSHAT and CDR2 FNYEAQ (reference sequence). This CDR3 contains 13 residues. In DNA, the CDR3 is TGTGCTAGCAGCCCCAGGGCGGCCGGGGAGCTGTTTTTT. It specifies CASSPRAAGELFF.

This clone was counted a single time. The chain recombines TRBV7-9 with TRBJ2-7; possibly TRBD1 for D (6 bases). Germline assignment: CDR1 SEHNR and CDR2 FQNEAQ (reference sequence). V was pared by 5 bases and J by 2 bases, with 10 bases between. The CDR3 contains 13 residues. DNA for the CDR3: TGTGCCAGCAGCAGGGACATACCCTACGAGCAGTACTTC. It translates to CASSRDIPYEQYF.

The V gene is TRBV13, the J gene TRBJ2-7; tentative D call: TRBD2 (7 bases). The CDR3 sequence is 12 residues long. In germline, CDR1 is PRHDT, CDR2 FYEKMQ (reference sequence). V lost 6 bases, J lost 6 bases, and 12 bases lay in between. For the CDR3, the DNA is TGTGCCAGCAGGAGGGGGGGTCCCGAGCAGTACTTC. Protein product: CASRRGGPEQYF.

The J gene is TRBJ2-3, the V gene TRBV28; D possibly corresponds to TRBD2 (5 bases). This CDR3 spans 15 amino acids. The germline V and J ends were trimmed by 6 bases and 2 bases, with 15 bases remaining between them. Per germline, CDR1 MDHEN and CDR2 SYDVKM. Here the CDR3 reads CASRAWRRPTDTQYF. The CDR3 region has the DNA TGTGCCAGCAGGGCGTGGAGGCGTCCCACAGATACGCAGTATTTT.

The DNA for the CDR3 is TGTGCCAGCAGGGGCTATGGCTACACCTTC. Protein: CASRGYGYTF. The V gene is TRBV6-4, the J gene TRBJ1-2; D remains unclear. Germline CDR1 and CDR2: MRHNA and SNTAGT. V was cut by 6 bases and J by 4 bases, with 3 bases left in between. The CDR3 runs 10 residues.

V usage is TRBV6-5 and J usage is TRBJ2-1, with D possibly matching TRBD2 (6 bases). Germline V lookup: CDR1 MNHEY, CDR2 SVGAGI. Trimming left V 6 bases short and J 1 base short, with 13 bases between. The CDR3 length is 15 residues. DNA of the CDR3: TGTGCCAGCAGCTACGGGAGCGAGTCCTACAATGAGCAGTTCTTC. Its protein product is CASSYGSESYNEQFF.

This chain uses TRBV7-3 with TRBJ2-5; 10 positions agree with TRBD2. The closer fit of TRBJ2-7 to the DNA end suggests the J call may be wrong. CDR1 and CDR2 (germline): SGHTA, FQGTGA. This CDR3 region has 15 residues. CDR3 DNA sequence: TGTGCCAGCAGCTTACGGTCTAGCGGGAGCCACGAGCAGTACTTC. Protein: CASSLRSSGSHEQYF.

This clone was observed a single time. The chain couples TRBV15 to TRBJ2-7, with D possibly being TRBD1 (6 bases). This CDR3 has 17 residues. V lost 1 base and J lost 6, with 22 bases in between. Germline V gene data show CDR1 as LNHNV and CDR2 as YYDKDF (reference sequence). The CDR3 spells CATSRGPGGITASEQYF. The CDR3 coding sequence is TGTGCCACCAGCAGAGGGCCTGGGGGCATCACCGCGAGCGAGCAGTACTTC.

V gene TRBV2 combines with J gene TRBJ1-5; the D gene is possibly TRBD1 (5 bases). The CDR3 is 13 amino acids. V was shortened by 10 bases and J by 0 bases, with 10 bases between the two germline ends. Germline-derived CDR1 and CDR2 are SNHLY and FYNNEI. The CDR3 DNA follows: TGTGCCACGACAGCTTATAGCAATCAGCCCCAGCATTTT. Protein: CATTAYSNQPQHF. Using reference TRBV2 and TRBJ1-5 for the parts outside the CDR3, the full variable domain is EPEVTQTPSHQVTQMGQEVILRCVPISNHLYFYWYRQILGQKVEFLVSFYNNEISEKSEIFDDQFSVERPDGSNFTLKIRSTKLEDSAMYFCATTAYSNQPQHFGDGTRLSIL.

The gene calls are TRBV5-5 and TRBJ1-1; 10 positions agree with TRBD1. Germline lookup yields CDR1 SGHKS and CDR2 YYEKEE (reference sequence). V dropped 3 bases and J dropped 6; count of bases not matched to a gene: 8. The CDR3 is 15 residues long. For the CDR3, the DNA is TGTGCCAGCAGCTCCCTGACAGGGGGCTTCGCTGAAGCTTTCTTT. It translates to CASSSLTGGFAEAFF.

The chain couples TRBV27 to TRBJ1-4, with 7 bases matching TRBD1. The trim removed 6 bases at V and 7 bases at J, leaving 5 bases unmatched. Germline lookup yields CDR1 MNHEY and CDR2 SMNVEV (reference sequence). The CDR3 runs 13 residues. CDR3 sequence: CASRKGAGEKLFF. The CDR3 DNA is TGTGCCAGCAGGAAGGGGGCGGGTGAAAAACTGTTTTTT.

The CDR3 region has the DNA TGTGCCAGCAGCCCCCGGGACAGGGTGGCTGGCTACACCTTC. It specifies CASSPRDRVAGYTF. The genes are TRBV7-9 and TRBJ1-2, with 9 bases that match TRBD1. Germline assignment: CDR1 SEHNR and CDR2 FQNEAQ (reference sequence). V dropped 5 bases and J dropped 7; count of bases not matched to a gene: 8. The CDR3 length is 14 residues.

This chain links TRBV29-1 with TRBJ2-7, with D tentatively TRBD2 (5 bases). The CDR3 is made up of 12 amino acids. In germline, CDR1 is SQVTM, CDR2 ANQGSEA. CDR3 coding DNA: TGCGGAGGTCTTACTCGCAACTACGAGCAGTACTTC. It yields the protein CGGLTRNYEQYF.

The gene calls are TRBV27 and TRBJ1-2; possible D gene TRBD1, 6 bases. Germline CDR1 MNHEY, CDR2 SMNVEV (reference sequence). The CDR3 covers 17 residues. The V and J ends lost 2 bases and 8 bases respectively, with 24 bases between them. The CDR3 loop is CASSLTLVGGESGGYTF. The CDR3 nucleotides read TGTGCCAGCAGTTTAACCCTGGTAGGGGGGGAGTCGGGCGGCTACACCTTC.

The chain uses TRBV7-9 and TRBJ2-3, with a weak D call TRBD2 (5 bases). Germline V gene lookup returns CDR1 SEHNR and CDR2 FQNEAQ (reference sequence). The CDR3 runs 19 residues. The ends were cut back, 1 base at V and 2 bases at J, with 22 bases in the middle. The CDR3 spells CASSLESGWGSAFTDTQYF. CDR3 nucleotide sequence: TGTGCCAGCAGCTTAGAAAGCGGTTGGGGATCGGCATTCACAGATACGCAGTATTTT.

This clone was detected only once. The V and J genes are TRBV28 and TRBJ2-3, with TRBD2 identical over 9 bases. J was trimmed by 4 bases and V by 6 bases; bases with no gene match: 2. Per the germline V gene, CDR1 is MDHEN and CDR2 is SYDVKM. This CDR3 contains 13 residues. In DNA, the CDR3 is TGTGCCAGCAGGGCGGGAGGGGCAGATACGCAGTATTTT. It yields the protein CASRAGGADTQYF.

The chain combines TRBV28 with TRBJ2-7; a weak D match, TRBD1 (8 bases). V lost 7 bases and J lost 3, with 16 bases in between. The CDR3 sequence is 14 residues long. The germline CDR1 and CDR2 sequences are MDHEN and SYDVKM. DNA for the CDR3: TGTGCCAGCACTATACAGGGGGGGGTCTACGAGCAGTACTTC. Residues: CASTIQGGVYEQYF.

Points on this clone: Compared with germline, one end of the junction differs, possibly owing to a read error. The gene calls are TRBV7-9 and TRBJ2-1, with D tentatively TRBD1 (5 bases). The germline V gene encodes CDR1 SEHNR and CDR2 FQNEAQ (reference sequence). The CDR3 covers 17 residues. CDR3 residues: CASTLKRGIVLNNEQFF. DNA of the CDR3: TGTGCCAGCACCTTAAAAAGGGGAATTGTGTTGAACAATGAGCAGTTCTTC.

This chain uses TRBV6-6 with TRBJ1-5; 7 bases are a match to TRBD1. J gave up 0 bases and V 4 bases, and 6 bases lay outside the gene matches. CDR3 length equals 16 residues. Germline CDR1 MNHNY, CDR2 SVGAGI (reference sequence). This chain's CDR3 is CASSSADRASNQPQHF. The CDR3 nucleotides read TGTGCCAGCAGTTCTGCAGACAGGGCTAGCAATCAGCCCCAGCATTTT.

The J gene is TRBJ2-1, the V gene TRBV28; maybe TRBD1 (5 bases). The CDR3 consists of 14 residues. Trimming pared 1 base from V and 4 bases from J, leaving 8 bases between. CDR1 is MDHEN and CDR2 is SYDVKM in the germline V gene. The CDR3 DNA follows: TGTGCCAGCAGTTTATCAGGGTTGTACAATGAGCAGTTCTTC. Translating gives CASSLSGLYNEQFF.

This clone appeared a single time. The J gene is TRBJ1-1, the V gene TRBV18; D call uncertain. V dropped 3 bases and J dropped 0 bases, with 11 bases sitting between them. The CDR3 sequence is 15 residues long. Germline CDR1 is KGHSH and CDR2 is LQKENI. In DNA, the CDR3 is TGTGCCAGCTCACCGGCACAGAACATGAACACTGAAGCTTTCTTT. As protein: CASSPAQNMNTEAFF.